The text below deals with one T cell receptor beta chain. Its target is unknown. The source of the sample is a study of identical twins. A single record per CDR3 protein comes from TCRdb applying MiXCR to the 5' RACE reads. This sample has 250,000 or so distinct CDR3 sequences, with 7% to 8.5% found just once. Points from the study as a whole: Models predicted too little out-of-frame TCR alpha sharing in monozygotic twins.

The V gene's germline CDR1 is MGHRA and CDR2 YSYEKL. V was pared by 3 bases and J by 0 bases, with 3 bases of the junction left unmatched. The CDR3 contains 16 residues. These same data were also listed under a study on yellow fever vaccine responses in identical twins.

The chain uses TRBV4-1 and TRBJ1-4; TRBD1 agrees at 8 bases. The origin of this receptor is a woman in her late teens or twenties in good health. The sequencing input was CD8+ T cells sorted from blood. CDR3 in amino acids: CASSQYRGATNEKLFF. For the CDR3, the DNA is TGCGCCAGCAGCCAGTACAGGGGGGCAACTAATGAAAAACTGTTTTTT.